The table lists the clone carrying this T cell receptor beta chain with many counts. Its specificity is unknown. The CDR3 runs to 21 residues. V lost 0 bases and J lost 5; bases outside the gene matches: 25. Germline CDR1 reads LGHNT; CDR2 reads FRNRAP. The data originate from a study of T cells after yellow fever vaccination. Study-wide results and caveats: A small proportion of clonotypes was detected in both the CD4 and CD8 compartments.

UMIs and a universal primer site were added when TCR cDNA was made by 5'RACE template switching. TCRdb recomputed calls from the 5' RACE reads with MiXCR, one row per CDR3 protein. The data contain a few hundred thousand distinct CDR3 sequences, about 7% of them singletons. The receptor was derived from a man aged 25 to 45 who received the YFV17D yellow fever vaccine. The chain has TRBV12-5 and TRBJ2-7, with TRBD2 matching 7 bases. Sequencing used CD4+ T cells sorted from PBMCs, obtained 15 days after the yellow fever booster vaccination. In DNA, the CDR3 is TGTGCTAGTGGTTTGGTACGAACGGGGCGAAGCGGGAAACCCCTAGCGGACGAGCAGTACTTC. It translates to CASGLVRTGRSGKPLADEQYF. The full variable domain, rest sourced from reference TRBV12-5 and TRBJ2-7, is DARVTQTPRHKVTEMGQEVTMRCQPILGHNTVFWYRQTMMQGLELLAYFRNRAPLDDSGMPKDRFSAEMPDATLATLKIQPSEPRDSAVYFCASGLVRTGRSGKPLADEQYFGPGTRLTVT.